This T cell receptor (beta chain) derives from a study of beta chain features in type 1 diabetes (dated by TCRdb to between 2017 and 2018). Regarding the study in general: No differences in mean age, gender distribution, total cell number or subset yield were found between patients and healthy donors. Whereas all 30 or so donors provided naive and central memory subsets, regulatory and stem cell-like memory subsets were isolated from just 8 patients and about 8 healthy donors. In the study, recently diagnosed type 1 diabetes patients and matched healthy donors were compared on the TCRB repertoires of their sorted circulating CD4+ T cell subsets. Across all samples, roughly 110,000,000 sorted cells were examined, and cell number per subset correlated strongly with RNA yield. General study outcomes and caveats: Because cDNA rather than genomic DNA was sequenced, highly expressing activated cells could have been over-represented, although no difference in activation and CD3 levels was found between groups. PCR might favor shorter templates, but patient and control samples were amplified and corrected together, so any skew would affect both groups equally. Only small numbers of individuals were included in the HLA sub-analyses, which left unresolved whether HLA type had any influence on TCRB rearrangement. The naive, central memory and regulatory TCRB repertoires appeared to resemble one another more closely among patients than among healthy donors. At VDJ recombination sites, patients with type 1 diabetes made fewer insertions and deleted more nucleotides, a pattern implying thymic rearrangement abnormalities. Type 1 diabetes patients showed a moderate but significant shortening of TCRB CDR3 length in all four CD4+ subsets.

Each donor gave one peripheral blood draw, averaging about 120 mL, which was collected into heparinised tubes. Naive, central memory, regulatory and stem cell-like memory CD4+ T cells were sorted on a BD FACSAria II using a panel including CD45RO, CCR7, CD25, CD127, CD95 and CD27. A purity above 98% was achieved for all sorted populations. PBMCs were isolated right away by Lymphoprep density gradient centrifugation and were stained directly, without culture. So that batch effects would be minimized, each experiment stained and sorted samples in pairs, pairing one healthy donor with one patient. As concerns this clone: No antigen is known for it. No base-level quality is on record; no much larger clone is a single base apart.

The entire isolated RNA was reverse transcribed using the High Capacity cDNA Reverse Transcription Kit, and thus expressed TCRB transcripts were sequenced. Deep immunoSEQ sequencing was applied to naive, central memory and regulatory T cell samples, giving an average of approximately 3.8 million total reads per sample. Sorted cells were lysed in RLT buffer and RNA was extracted with DNase-treated RNeasy Micro or Mini kits, depending on cell number. Each cell subset was processed separately to prevent cross-contamination, with patient and healthy donor samples processed together. The immunoSEQ multiplex PCR was used to amplify TCRB sequences from cDNA, yielding 87-bp fragments that span the CDR3 region. Sequencing of the amplicons was performed on the Illumina HiSeq platform. Per the source publication's procedure: PCR bias was computationally corrected using synthetic template baselines, reads within Hamming distance 2 were collapsed, and singletons that could not be merged were discarded. By aligning reads against IMGT, V, D and J genes, CDR3 length, and insertions or deletions at six rearrangement sites were assigned. Within each subset, clonotype counts were normalized to the number of sorted cells before true diversity and Gini coefficients were calculated with the tcR R package. The overlap coefficient, calculated on TCRB nucleotide sequences, was used to measure repertoire sharing. Out-of-frame TCRB sequences from naive cells were analyzed to stand in for the pre-selection repertoire. TCRdb obtained this table from immuneACCESS and retained in-frame rearrangements with V and J assigned. These tables miss some clones; where compared with another copy, unresolved V genes account for less than half of the shortfall, and the remainder is unexplained. V and J calls plus clone size are reproduced from that table; the DNA served to infer D and trimming. This sample comprises 330,000 or so clones, around 12% of them detected only once. Clones ranked in the top ten supply 0.01% of the sample.

Via the germline V gene, CDR1 is MDHEN and CDR2 SYDVKM. Relative to germline, V is 5 bases shorter and J is 2 bases shorter, with 15 bases between their ends. Including cysteine and phenylalanine, the CDR3 has 15 amino acids. Only the CDR3 DNA stays, 45 bases, in frame from base 1. The TCR sequence derives from a young woman with type 1 diabetes. The source material was naive CD4+ T cells from blood. The sample's cell subset or site label, decoded: true naive CD4+ T cells. This chain is built from TRBV28 and TRBJ2-5; the best D guess is TRBD2, with 5 bases matching. The CDR3: CASSPPGKEQETQYF. At the DNA level, the sequence is TGTGCCAGCAGTCCTCCCGGGAAGGAACAAGAGACCCAGTACTTC.